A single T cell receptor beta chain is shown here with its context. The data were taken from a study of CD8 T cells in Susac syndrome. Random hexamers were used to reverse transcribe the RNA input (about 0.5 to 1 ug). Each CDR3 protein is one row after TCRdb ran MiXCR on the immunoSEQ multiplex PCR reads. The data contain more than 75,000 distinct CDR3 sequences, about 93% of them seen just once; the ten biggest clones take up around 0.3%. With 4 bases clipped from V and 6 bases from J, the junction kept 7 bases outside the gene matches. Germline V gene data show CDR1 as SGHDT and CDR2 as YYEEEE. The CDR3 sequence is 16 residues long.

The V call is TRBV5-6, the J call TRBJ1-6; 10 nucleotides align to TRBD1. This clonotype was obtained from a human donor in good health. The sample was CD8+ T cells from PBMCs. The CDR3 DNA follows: TGTGCCAGCAGCCCAGGGGGACAGGGGATTAATTCACCCCTCCACTTT. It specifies CASSPGGQGINSPLHF.